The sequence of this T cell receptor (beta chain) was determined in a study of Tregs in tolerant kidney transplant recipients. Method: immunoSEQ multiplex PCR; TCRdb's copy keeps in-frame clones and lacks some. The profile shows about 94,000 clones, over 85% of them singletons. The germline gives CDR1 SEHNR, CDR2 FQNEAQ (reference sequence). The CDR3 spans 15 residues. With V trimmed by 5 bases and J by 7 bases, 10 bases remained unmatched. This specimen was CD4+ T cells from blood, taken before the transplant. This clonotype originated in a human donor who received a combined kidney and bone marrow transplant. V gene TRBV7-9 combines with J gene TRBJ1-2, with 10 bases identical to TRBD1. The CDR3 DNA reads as TGTGCCAGCAGCACCTCGGGACAGGGGATCCGTGGCTACACCTTC. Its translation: CASSTSGQGIRGYTF. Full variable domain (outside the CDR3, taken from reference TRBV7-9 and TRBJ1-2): DTGVSQNPRHKITKRGQNVTFRCDPISEHNRLYWYRQTLGQGPEFLTYFQNEAQLEKSRLLSDRFSAERPKGSFSTLEIQRTEQGDSAMYLCASSTSGQGIRGYTFGSGTRLTVV.